The present T cell receptor (beta chain) was sequenced within a study of T cell responses to AZD1222 COVID-19 vaccine. Profiled with immunoSEQ multiplex PCR; TCRdb holds only in-frame clones, not every one. The profile covers 150,000 to 250,000 clones, with approximately 90% appearing a single time and 3% to 3.5% taken by the ten largest. There are 18 residues in the CDR3. Per germline, CDR1 MNHEY and CDR2 SMNVEV (reference sequence). Trimming took 8 bases from V and 3 from J; bases not matched to a gene: 21. The clonotype comes from an adult who received the AZD1222 COVID-19 vaccine. V is TRBV27 and J is TRBJ2-7, with TRBD2 matching 8 bases. The material was peripheral blood, obtained 28 days after the second AZD1222 dose. The CDR3 loop reads CASSSAPGDFSGDYEQYF. For the CDR3, the DNA is TGTGCCAGCTCTTCGGCCCCGGGGGATTTTAGCGGGGACTACGAGCAGTACTTC.